Listed here is a single TCR beta chain. What it binds is unknown. Generated by immunoSEQ multiplex PCR, the TCRdb table keeps only in-frame clones and is missing some. The sample includes tens of thousands of clones, approximately 97% seen only once; the top ten take 0.15% to 0.2%. This sample stems from a study of monozygotic twins with cystic fibrosis. Whole-study findings and limits: Median Simpson clonality of 0.0095 suggested naive T cells predominated.

Sequenced sample: blood. This TCR was recovered from a girl aged 2 to 10 with cystic fibrosis.

The CDR3 loop is CASSIGDRGQSPQHF. CDR3 DNA: TGTGCCAGTAGTATTGGGGACAGGGGACAATCGCCCCAGCATTTT. This sequence joins TRBV19 and TRBJ1-5; TRBD1 matches at 10 bases. The CDR3 has 15 amino acids. Germline assignment: CDR1 LNHDA and CDR2 SQIVND (reference sequence). Germline trimming cut 3 bases from V and 9 bases from J; bases unmatched to any gene: 8.